The T cell receptor (beta chain) described here comes from a study of regulatory T cells in long-lasting Graves disease. This CDR3 is built from 20 residues. The germline V gene encodes CDR1 SEHNR and CDR2 FQNEAQ (reference sequence). Trimming shortened V by 7 bases and J by 0 bases, and 25 bases separated the two germline ends. Arm-PCR with iRepertoire HTBI primers amplified the CDR3 regions for these TCR beta libraries. TCRdb used MiXCR to reprocess the multiplex PCR reads, holding one entry per CDR3 protein. The sample has about half a million distinct CDR3 sequences; about 12% are singletons. The time point is: newly diagnosed GD, antithyroid drugs for less than 3 months. PBMC RNA served as the TCR library source. This sample also belongs to another study, concerning T cells in Graves' hyperthyroidism and ophthalmopathy.

V is TRBV7-9 and J is TRBJ1-6; possibly TRBD1 for D (5 bases). This receptor was taken from a woman aged 30 to 39 with Graves disease. The sequenced sample was peripheral blood mononuclear cells (PBMCs), obtained at new diagnosis, from a patient treated with antithyroid drugs. CDR3 bases: TGTGCCAGCACCCGAGGACAAGGCCAAAAAGGAAGCTCCTATAATTCACCCCTCCACTTT. Encoded protein: CASTRGQGQKGSSYNSPLHF. The whole variable domain, remainder taken from reference TRBV7-9 and TRBJ1-6, is DTGVSQNPRHKITKRGQNVTFRCDPISEHNRLYWYRQTLGQGPEFLTYFQNEAQLEKSRLLSDRFSAERPKGSFSTLEIQRTEQGDSAMYLCASTRGQGQKGSSYNSPLHFGNGTRLTVT.